The 29 T cell receptor beta chains reported below all come from one sample, sequenced in a study of T cell clonality in common variable immunodeficiency. Study-wide points: Common variable immunodeficiency TCR beta sequences reportedly had fewer deletions and N-nucleotide insertions.

These receptors are not linked to any known antigen. Sequencing was performed with immunoSEQ multiplex PCR; in TCRdb, only in-frame clones are kept and a portion is missing. This record lists roughly 9,000 clones, none seen once only, and the top ten clones contain less than 5.5%. The specimen sequenced was peripheral blood mononuclear cells. The source is a human donor with common variable immunodeficiency.

This clone is labeled as medium-sized. Sequencing ends 3 residues short of the CDR3 end; the germline J gene provides the rest. The chain carries TRBV6-1 and TRBJ2-7; 7 positions agree with TRBD1. The CDR3 contains 17 residues. V lost 0 bases, J lost 2 bases, and 10 bases stayed unmatched. The germline CDR1 and CDR2 sequences are MNHNS and SASEGT. The CDR3 bases that were read are TGTGCCAGCAGTGAAGCGCTAACAGGGGTAACCACCTACGAG. It codes for CASSEALTGVTTYE. The CDR3 in full is CASSEALTGVTTYEQYF.

This clone is classed as medium-sized. From the germline J gene comes the end of the CDR3, since the read stops 3 residues before it. The chain employs TRBV7-9 and TRBJ2-1; tentatively, D is TRBD1 or TRBD2 (5 bases each). Germline-derived CDR1 and CDR2 are SEHNR and FQNEAQ (reference sequence). CDR3 length: 14 residues. V lost 3 bases and J lost 8, with 14 bases in between. CDR3 bases read: TGTGCCAGCAGCTTGGTTATCCGAGGGGATGAG. It translates to CASSLVIRGDE. The whole CDR3 protein is CASSLVIRGDEQFF.

This clone is medium-sized (0.01 to 0.1%). Read data end 3 residues before the CDR3 end; the end is taken from the germline J gene. This chain links TRBV29-1 with TRBJ2-7, with a weak D call TRBD1 (6 bases). Germline V gene data show CDR1 as SQVTM and CDR2 as ANQGSEA. The CDR3 is 13 amino acids. The V gene lost 4 bases and the J gene lost 5 bases, with 15 bases spanning the gap. The CDR3 is CSVADKPGDEQYF. Incomplete CDR3 DNA: TGCAGCGTTGCGGATAAGCCAGGGGACGAG.

This clone was seen ten or more times. The read gets to within 3 residues of the CDR3 end, and the germline J gene fills in the rest. The chain combines TRBV5-1 with TRBJ2-7; 11 nucleotides line up with TRBD1. The CDR3 runs to 14 residues. In germline, CDR1 is SGHRS, CDR2 YFSETQ. J was trimmed by 4 bases and V by 4 bases; bases with no gene match: 4. CDR3 DNA (partial): TGCGCCAGCAGCAGGGACAGGGGGTGGTACGAG. This codes for CASSRDRGWYE. The entire CDR3 reads CASSRDRGWYEQYF.

This clone was seen repeatedly, ten times or more. Read sequence stops 3 residues before the CDR3 end, and the germline J gene provides the missing end. V gene TRBV5-1 combines with J gene TRBJ1-4, with TRBD1 identical over 8 bases. The CDR3 totals 14 residues. V was pared by 4 bases and J by 7 bases, with 6 bases of the junction left unmatched. Germline V gene data show CDR1 as SGHRS and CDR2 as YFSETQ. Partial CDR3 DNA: TGCGCCAGCAGCCCCGGGGACAGGAGTGAAAAA. Translation: CASSPGDRSEK. From start to end, the CDR3 is CASSPGDRSEKLFF.

By proportion, this clone is medium-sized. Sequencing ends 3 residues short of the CDR3 end; the germline J gene provides the rest. V is TRBV30 and J is TRBJ1-1; 9 nucleotides align to TRBD1. The CDR3 totals 16 residues. Germline V CDR1 and CDR2: GTSNPN, SVGIG (reference sequence). With 1 base clipped from V and 7 bases from J, the junction kept 13 bases outside the gene matches. Incomplete CDR3 DNA: TGTGCCTGGAGTGGGACGGACAGGGGCCGAATTGTTGAA. Translating gives CAWSGTDRGRIVE. The whole CDR3 is CAWSGTDRGRIVEAFF.

This clone was detected ten times or more. The CDR3 region is CASTWTNPDTGELFF. CDR3 bases read: TGCGCCAGCACCTGGACAAACCCTGACACCGGGGAG. The chain is built from TRBV5-1 and TRBJ2-2; tentatively, D is TRBD1 (5 bases). The read comes to an end 3 residues before the CDR3 does, leaving the germline J gene to fill in the end. The CDR3 runs 15 residues. From germline, CDR1 is SGHRS and CDR2 YFSETQ. The ends were cut back, 6 bases at V and 3 bases at J, with 15 bases in the middle.

This clone was counted at least ten times. The CDR3 end falls 3 residues outside the read, so it is completed with the germline J gene. The chain recombines TRBV6-1 with TRBJ1-2; TRBD1 matches at 7 bases. With V trimmed by 1 base and J by 2 bases, 4 bases remained unmatched. Germline assignment: CDR1 MNHNS and CDR2 SASEGT. The CDR3 runs 15 residues. CDR3 in amino acids: CASSEVGQVNYGYTF. The part of the CDR3 DNA that was read is TGTGCCAGCAGTGAAGTAGGACAGGTGAACTATGGC.

This clone was found many times. The read ends 3 residues shy of where the CDR3 ends; the end is completed using the germline J gene. This rearrangement joins TRBV20-1 to TRBJ2-7; 9 bases line up with TRBD1. The germline CDR1 and CDR2 sequences are DFQATT and SNEGSKA (reference sequence). The CDR3 has 14 residues. J lost 3 bases, V lost 3 bases, and 6 bases had no gene match. The CDR3 region is CSARGQGQLYEQYF. The part of the CDR3 DNA that was read is TGCAGTGCTAGGGGACAGGGCCAACTCTACGAG.

This clone occurred many times. The read ends 3 residues shy of where the CDR3 ends; the end is completed using the germline J gene. This sequence joins TRBV7-9 and TRBJ1-2, with 10 bases fitting TRBD1. CDR1 and CDR2 from the germline V gene are SEHNR and FQNEAQ (reference sequence). CDR3 length: 15 amino acids. The part of the CDR3 DNA that was read is TGTGCCAGCAGCGCCCGGGACAGGGGTATGGAGGGC. Translated: CASSARDRGMEG. The entire CDR3 reads CASSARDRGMEGYTF. Together with reference TRBV7-9 and TRBJ1-2, the CDR3 gives the full variable domain: DTGVSQNPRHKITKRGQNVTFRCDPISEHNRLYWYRQTLGQGPEFLTYFQNEAQLEKSRLLSDRFSAERPKGSFSTLEIQRTEQGDSAMYLCASSARDRGMEGYTFGSGTRLTVV.

This clone showed up many times. CDR3 protein: CASRKDSINTEAFF. CDR3 DNA (partial): TGTGCCAGCAGGAAAGACAGCATTAACACTGAA. The chain employs TRBV12-3 or TRBV12-4 and TRBJ1-1, with a possible D match to TRBD1 (5 bases). The observed sequence ends 3 residues before the CDR3 terminus, with the missing tail filled in from the germline J gene. Trimming took 6 bases from V and 2 from J, leaving 13 bases between them. This CDR3 comprises 14 residues.

The sample holds many counts of this clone. The read finishes 3 residues shy of the CDR3 end, and the germline J gene is used to complete it. The V call is TRBV20-1, the J call TRBJ2-1; the match to TRBD2 covers 11 bases. V was clipped by 1 base and J by 7 bases; unmatched bases: 9. The CDR3 totals 16 residues. Germline lookup yields CDR1 DFQATT and CDR2 SNEGSKA (reference sequence). CDR3 DNA, as far as it was read: TGCAGTGCTAGAGGTAGATTAGCGGGAGGGAGGAATGAG. This encodes CSARGRLAGGRNE. The whole CDR3 protein reads CSARGRLAGGRNEQFF.

This clone was detected ten times or more. The sequence runs out 3 residues before the end of the CDR3; the remainder is reconstructed from the germline J gene. The chain combines TRBV7-9 with TRBJ2-7, with D tentatively TRBD1 or TRBD2 (5 bases each). Between the trimmed V and J ends, which lost 0 bases and 5 bases, there was a span of 14 bases. Germline V gene sequence: CDR1 SEHNR, CDR2 FQNEAQ (reference sequence). The CDR3 runs 15 residues. CDR3 sequence: CASSLARGVFHEQYF. The sequenced CDR3 bases are TGTGCCAGCAGCTTAGCCAGAGGGGTGTTCCACGAG.

This clone was counted ten times or more. Read data end 3 residues before the CDR3 end; the end is taken from the germline J gene. The chain has TRBV10-3 and TRBJ1-1; 10 bases fit TRBD1. Losses at the gene ends were 10 bases for V and 4 bases for J; bases not matched to a gene: 9. The length of the CDR3 is 14 residues. Germline V CDR1 and CDR2: ENHRY, SYGVKD. The CDR3 loop is CATWGGTGVTEAFF. The CDR3 bases that were read are TGTGCCACGTGGGGGGGGACAGGGGTCACTGAA.

With regard to this clone: This may be a read error, as it is one base from a much larger clone. The read stops 3 residues short of the end of the CDR3; the missing end is completed from the germline J gene. The chain couples TRBV20-1 to TRBJ1-5; 10 bases fit TRBD1. In germline, CDR1 is DFQATT, CDR2 SNEGSKA (reference sequence). J gave up 7 bases and V 5 bases, and 11 bases lay outside the gene matches. This CDR3 is built from 15 residues. CDR3 DNA (partial): TGCAGTGCTGCCCTAGGGACAGGGGAAAAGCAGCCC. It specifies CSAALGTGEKQP. The full CDR3 is CSAALGTGEKQPQHF.

This clone was observed a handful of times. The missing CDR3 end, 3 residues past where the read stops, is filled in from the germline J gene. This chain uses TRBV7-9 with TRBJ2-7, with D possibly matching TRBD1 (5 bases). Trimming cost V 1 base and J 3 bases, with 10 bases left between them. This CDR3 is built from 14 residues. The V gene's germline CDR1 is SEHNR and CDR2 FQNEAQ (reference sequence). Partial CDR3 DNA: TGTGCCAGCAGCTTAGATGGCGACAGCTACGAG. It yields the protein CASSLDGDSYE. The full CDR3 sequence reads CASSLDGDSYEQYF. The full variable domain, with the rest looked up from reference TRBV7-9 and TRBJ2-7, is DTGVSQNPRHKITKRGQNVTFRCDPISEHNRLYWYRQTLGQGPEFLTYFQNEAQLEKSRLLSDRFSAERPKGSFSTLEIQRTEQGDSAMYLCASSLDGDSYEQYFGPGTRLTVT.

This clone has a count of ten or more. The sequenced fragment ends 3 residues before the CDR3 boundary, so the rest is inferred from the germline J gene. This chain uses TRBV20-1 with TRBJ2-1, with 7 positions matching TRBD2. From germline, CDR1 is DFQATT and CDR2 SNEGSKA (reference sequence). The CDR3 extends over 13 amino acids. Germline trimming cut 7 bases from V and 5 bases from J; bases unmatched to any gene: 8. CDR3 sequence reads: CSVWTSSDNEQFF. CDR3 DNA (partial): TGCAGTGTATGGACTAGTTCCGACAATGAG.

This clone has ten or more counts. The read comes to an end 3 residues before the CDR3 does, leaving the germline J gene to fill in the end. The rearrangement links TRBV12-3 or TRBV12-4 to TRBJ1-6; D is possibly TRBD1 (6 bases). The CDR3 length is 15 residues. The germline V and J ends were trimmed by 3 bases and 8 bases, with 14 bases remaining between them. The CDR3 DNA, read in part, is TGTGCCAGCAGTTTTCTTTGGGCAGGGGATTCACCC. It yields the protein CASSFLWAGDSP. The whole CDR3 region reads CASSFLWAGDSPLHF.

At least ten counts were recorded for this clone. With the read ending 3 residues before the CDR3 end, the germline J gene is used to fill in that end. The chain couples TRBV5-1 to TRBJ2-7; TRBD1 matches at 7 bases. The junction had 3 bases not matched to a gene; V was cut back by 2 bases and J by 4 bases. CDR1 is SGHRS, CDR2 YFSETQ, per germline. The CDR3 runs 13 residues. The CDR3 spells CASSLGTEYEQYF. Incomplete CDR3 DNA: TGCGCCAGCAGCTTAGGGACAGAATACGAG.

This clone was seen many times. The read gets to within 3 residues of the CDR3 end, and the germline J gene fills in the rest. This chain links TRBV24-1 with TRBJ2-3; 11 bases line up with TRBD1. J was trimmed by 1 base and V by 4 bases; bases with no gene match: 6. The CDR3 loop spans 17 amino acids. CDR1 and CDR2 from the germline V gene are KGHDR and SFDVKD. The CDR3 DNA, read in part, is TGTGCCACCAGTGACCCCCGGACAGGGGGCGGCACAGATACG. Its translation is CATSDPRTGGGTDT. The full CDR3 reads CATSDPRTGGGTDTQYF.

By share, this clone counts as medium-sized. The observed sequence ends 3 residues before the CDR3 terminus, with the missing tail filled in from the germline J gene. The chain joins TRBV28 to TRBJ1-1; D may be TRBD1 (6 bases). Looked up from germline, CDR1 is MDHEN and CDR2 is SYDVKM. This CDR3 spans 15 amino acids. The V end lost 5 bases, the J end lost 0 bases, and 13 bases lay between the germline ends. The CDR3 sequence is CASSPGTSMNTEAFF. The covered CDR3 bases are TGTGCCAGCAGTCCAGGGACATCCATGAACACTGAA.

This clone was counted ten times or more. The read falls 3 residues short of the CDR3 end, and the missing part is taken from the germline J gene. This chain connects TRBV5-1 to TRBJ2-7; no clear D gene. The CDR3 extends over 14 amino acids. In germline, CDR1 is SGHRS, CDR2 YFSETQ. V was clipped by 0 bases and J by 4 bases, with 11 bases between them. Incomplete CDR3 DNA: TGCGCCAGCAGCTTGGGTATAGGGCTATACGAG. It is translated as CASSLGIGLYE. The whole CDR3 reads CASSLGIGLYEQYF.

Comment on this clone: Sequencing ends 3 residues short of the CDR3 end; the germline J gene provides the rest. The chain recombines TRBV7-9 with TRBJ1-2, with 10 nucleotides matching TRBD1. CDR3 size: 15 residues. J lost 2 bases, V lost 1 base, and 1 base had no gene match. Germline lookup yields CDR1 SEHNR and CDR2 FQNEAQ (reference sequence). The sequenced CDR3 bases are TGTGCCAGCAGCTTAGGGGACAGGGGAAACTATGGC. This sequence encodes CASSLGDRGNYG. The CDR3 in full is CASSLGDRGNYGYTF.

In regard to this clone: The likely explanation is a read error, given a far larger clone one base away. The read terminates 3 residues ahead of where the CDR3 ends, so the germline J gene completes it. V gene TRBV19 combines with J gene TRBJ2-3, with 7 nucleotides matching TRBD1. Germline CDR1 LNHDA, CDR2 SQIVND (reference sequence). The V segment lost 6 bases and the J segment 2 bases; nucleotides outside the gene matches: 5. The CDR3 is 14 amino acids. Incomplete CDR3 DNA: TGTGCCAGTAGCCGCGGACAGGACACAGATACG. This codes for CASSRGQDTDT. The entire CDR3 protein reads CASSRGQDTDTQYF. The full variable domain, rest sourced from reference TRBV19 and TRBJ2-3, is DGGITQSPKYLFRKEGQNVTLSCEQNLNHDAMYWYRQDPGQGLRLIYYSQIVNDFQKGDIAEGYSVSREKKESFPLTVTSAQKNPTAFYLCASSRGQDTDTQYFGPGTRLTVL.

This clone was seen many times. The read is 3 residues too short to cover the CDR3 end, so that end is filled in from the germline J gene. This chain links TRBV10-1 with TRBJ2-1; 9 nucleotides agree with TRBD2. The CDR3 consists of 14 residues. In germline, CDR1 is WNHNN, CDR2 SYGVQD (reference sequence). The V segment lost 2 bases and the J segment 7 bases; nucleotides outside the gene matches: 3. The part of the CDR3 DNA that was read is TGCGCCAGCAGTGAGATTAGCGGGAGAAATGAG. Amino acids: CASSEISGRNE. The full CDR3 protein is CASSEISGRNEQFF.

This clone was detected many times. Sequencing ends 3 residues short of the CDR3 end; the germline J gene provides the rest. V and J are TRBV19 and TRBJ1-5; D not certain. Germline CDR1 reads LNHDA; CDR2 reads SQIVND (reference sequence). The CDR3 covers 18 residues. Deletions cut 7 bases from V and 0 bases from J, with 22 bases between. The sequenced CDR3 bases are TGTGCCAGTAAGCTAAGCTGGGCACACCCTTATAGCAATCAGCCC. Its protein is CASKLSWAHPYSNQP. The whole CDR3 reads CASKLSWAHPYSNQPQHF.

Judged by abundance, this clone is medium-sized (0.01 to 0.1%). The CDR3 end falls 3 residues outside the read, so it is completed with the germline J gene. This rearrangement joins TRBV5-4 to TRBJ2-1, with D possibly TRBD2 on 6 matching bases. The CDR3 consists of 16 residues. V lost 6 bases to trimming and J lost 1 base, with 17 bases between them. The V gene's germline CDR1 is SGHNT and CDR2 YYREEE (reference sequence). The sequenced CDR3 bases are TGTGCCAGCACCACCCTGATGGGGGGATCCTACAATGAG. Protein: CASTTLMGGSYNE. In full, the CDR3 is CASTTLMGGSYNEQFF.

This clone has ten or more counts. The read ends 3 residues early relative to the CDR3; the germline J gene fills the gap. V usage is TRBV12-3 or TRBV12-4 and J usage is TRBJ2-5; TRBD2 is a possible D gene (7 bases). Trimming left V 2 bases short and J 5 bases short, with 12 bases between. This CDR3 contains 14 residues. CDR3 loop: CASSLWGREETQYF. Partial CDR3 DNA: TGTGCCAGCAGTTTATGGGGGCGGGAGGAGACC.

This clone appeared many times. The read ends 3 residues early relative to the CDR3; the germline J gene fills the gap. The genes are TRBV30 and TRBJ2-7; no clear D gene. V lost 4 bases, J lost 4 bases, and 8 bases lay in between. In germline, CDR1 is GTSNPN, CDR2 SVGIG (reference sequence). This CDR3 has 11 amino acids. The CDR3 is CAWTSTYEQYF. Partial CDR3 DNA: TGTGCCTGGACTTCGACTTACGAG.